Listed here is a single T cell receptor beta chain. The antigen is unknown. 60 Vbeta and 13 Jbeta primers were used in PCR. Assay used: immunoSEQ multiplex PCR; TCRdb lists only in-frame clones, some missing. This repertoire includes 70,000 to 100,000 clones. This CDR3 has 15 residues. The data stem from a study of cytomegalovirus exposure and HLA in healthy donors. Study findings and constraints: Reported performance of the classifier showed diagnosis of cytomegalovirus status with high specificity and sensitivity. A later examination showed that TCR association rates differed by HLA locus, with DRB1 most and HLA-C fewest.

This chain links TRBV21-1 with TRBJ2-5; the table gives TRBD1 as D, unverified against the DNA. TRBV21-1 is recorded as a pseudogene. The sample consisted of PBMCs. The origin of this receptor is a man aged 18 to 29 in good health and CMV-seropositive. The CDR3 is CASSKGDRNQETQYF. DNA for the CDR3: TGTGCCAGCAGCAAAGGGGACAGGAACCAAGAGACCCAGTACTTC.